This passage covers 10 T cell receptor beta chains from one sample sequenced in a study of blood T cell repertoires in COVID-19 (dated by TCRdb to between 2020 and 2021). The library relied on the immunoSEQ multiplex PCR assay. As stored in TCRdb, this immuneACCESS dataset retains in-frame rearrangements with V and J assigned. A fraction of the clones does not appear; measured against another copy, unresolved V genes explain less than half of the discrepancy, and the remainder lacks a known reason. Across this sample there are 230,000 or so clones, with roughly 80% seen only once. Around 5% of the sample belongs to the ten largest clones. The specimen sequenced was peripheral blood. These receptors all come from a human donor in a cohort sampled during active COVID-19.

This clone appeared a few times. This chain joins TRBV4-3 and TRBJ1-1, with D tentatively TRBD1 (6 bases). Trimming shortened V by 2 bases and J by 6 bases, and 10 bases separated the two germline ends. The germline CDR1 and CDR2 sequences are LGHNA and YSLEER. The CDR3 totals 13 residues. As DNA, the CDR3 is TGCGCCAGCAGCCAAAATCGACAGGCTGAAGCTTTCTTT. Translated, it gives CASSQNRQAEAFF.

This chain links TRBV5-6 with TRBJ1-5, with 7 nucleotides matching TRBD1. Germline loops: CDR1 SGHDT, CDR2 YYEEEE. This CDR3 comprises 16 residues. Trimming at V came to 0 bases and at J to 0 bases, leaving 3 bases not matched to a gene. CDR3 nucleotides: TGTGCCAGCAGCTTGGGACAGGGCTATAGCAATCAGCCCCAGCATTTT. As protein: CASSLGQGYSNQPQHF.

V usage is TRBV5-1 and J usage is TRBJ1-4; D gene uncertain. Germline V CDR1 and CDR2: SGHRS, YFSETQ. V was pared by 2 bases and J by 4 bases, with 12 bases between. The CDR3 length is 15 residues. The CDR3 DNA reads as TGCGCCAGCAGCTTTACACGGGGAGGTAATGAAAAACTGTTTTTT. Translating it yields CASSFTRGGNEKLFF.

The V gene is TRBV27, the J gene TRBJ1-1, with a weak D call TRBD1 (6 bases). There are 15 residues in the CDR3. Germline V gene sequence: CDR1 MNHEY, CDR2 SMNVEV (reference sequence). V was pared by 9 bases and J by 1 base, with 18 bases between. CDR3 amino acids: CASRYTGQKNTEAFF. DNA for the CDR3: TGTGCCAGTCGATATACTGGACAGAAGAACACTGAAGCTTTCTTT.

The chain employs TRBV6-2 or TRBV6-3 and TRBJ2-3; maybe TRBD2 (6 bases). This CDR3 region has 15 residues. Germline CDR1 and CDR2: MNHEY and SVGEGT. Trimming cost V 2 bases and J 1 base, with 10 bases left between them. The CDR3: CASSYGGARTDTQYF. DNA of the CDR3: TGTGCCAGCAGTTACGGAGGGGCCCGCACAGATACGCAGTATTTT.

This clone came up once. The chain joins TRBV10-1 to TRBJ1-2; 10 bases are a match to TRBD1. The CDR3 consists of 12 residues. V gave up 6 bases and J gave up 9 bases; unmatched junction bases: 4. Germline CDR1 is WNHNN and CDR2 is SYGVQD (reference sequence). CDR3 coding DNA: TGCGCCAGCAGGGGGACAGGGGAGCGCTACACCTTC. Translated: CASRGTGERYTF.

This sequence joins TRBV13 and TRBJ2-5, with TRBD2 matching 15 bases. Germline V gene sequence: CDR1 PRHDT, CDR2 FYEKMQ (reference sequence). J lost 0 bases, V lost 4 bases, and 6 bases had no gene match. This CDR3 is built from 18 residues. The CDR3 coding sequence is TGTGCCAGCAGCTCATCGGGACTAGCGGGAGGAAACCAAGAGACCCAGTACTTC. Protein: CASSSSGLAGGNQETQYF.

The chain joins TRBV19 to TRBJ1-5, with TRBD1 matching 7 bases. The germline CDR1 and CDR2 sequences are LNHDA and SQIVND (reference sequence). V shed 8 bases, J shed 1 base, and the junction held 8 bases outside the gene matches. The CDR3 extends over 15 amino acids. In nucleotides, the CDR3 is TGTGCCAGTCATACAGGGGCGCCAAGCAATCAGCCCCAGCATTTT. This codes for CASHTGAPSNQPQHF.

The DNA of the CDR3 is TGTGCCAGCAGCCAAGGGACAGGACCATACGAGCAGTACTTC. It specifies CASSQGTGPYEQYF. This chain joins TRBV3-1 (or the pseudogene TRBV3-2) and TRBJ2-7; 7 bases match TRBD1. V lost 1 base, J lost 4 bases, and 4 bases stayed unmatched. Germline CDR1 LGHDT, CDR2 YNNKEL (reference sequence). The CDR3 has 14 amino acids.

The V gene is TRBV30, the J gene TRBJ1-1; D ambiguous. Germline CDR1 GTSNPN, CDR2 SVGIG (reference sequence). This CDR3 spans 13 amino acids. V lost 3 bases and J lost 3, with 11 bases in between. The CDR3 bases are TGTGCCTGGAGCCTAACTCGAGACACTGAAGCTTTCTTT. This encodes CAWSLTRDTEAFF.